This T cell receptor beta chain was sequenced for a study of cytomegalovirus exposure and HLA in healthy donors. V lost 2 bases and J lost 7; bases outside the gene matches: 11. The CDR3 spans 15 residues. CDR1 MNHEY and CDR2 SVGAGI come from the germline V gene. This PCR relied on a set of 60 Vbeta primers and 13 Jbeta primers. Produced via immunoSEQ multiplex PCR; TCRdb's table is partial and in-frame only. In the table there are about 150,000 clones, 60% to 85% of which are singletons. The receptor was derived from a woman between 50 and 59 years old in good health and CMV-seropositive. The rearrangement links TRBV6-5 to TRBJ2-7; 7 positions match TRBD1. Sequenced material: PBMCs. Written as DNA, the CDR3 is TGTGCCAGCAGTTACCGAAGTAGGGCAGGGGGAGAGCAGTACTTC. Translation gives CASSYRSRAGGEQYF.